These 9 T cell receptor beta chains share one sample of origin, sequenced in a study of identical twins. Via MiXCR, TCRdb re-called the 5' RACE reads, giving one row per CDR3 protein. The sample includes about 1.7 million distinct CDR3 sequences, roughly 35% of them seen just once. Sequences were obtained from cord blood. These receptors came from a newborn girl in good health.

This clonotype was found a few times. The V call is TRBV9, the J call TRBJ1-2; D is unclear. The CDR3 runs 14 residues. Germline values: CDR1 SGDLS, CDR2 YYNGEE. V lost 0 bases and J 2 bases, leaving 8 bases between the germline ends. The CDR3 loop is CASSVGSGNYGYTF. As DNA, the CDR3 is TGTGCCAGCAGCGTAGGGTCCGGGAACTATGGCTACACCTTC. The variable domain in full, with the rest retrieved from reference TRBV9 and TRBJ1-2, is DSGVTQTPKHLITATGQRVTLRCSPRSGDLSVYWYQQSLDQGLQFLIQYYNGEERAKGNILERFSAQQFPDLHSELNLSSLELGDSALYFCASSVGSGNYGYTFGSGTRLTVV.

The sample holds a few counts of this clonotype. The chain employs TRBV7-9 and TRBJ2-1; a possible D gene is TRBD2 (6 bases). Trimming took 5 bases from V and 2 from J, leaving 25 bases between them. CDR1 is SEHNR, CDR2 FQNEAQ, per germline (reference sequence). The CDR3 is 19 residues long. The CDR3 protein is CASSPADPIAVGPYNEQFF. In DNA form, the CDR3 reads TGTGCCAGCAGCCCAGCGGACCCTATAGCGGTAGGGCCCTACAATGAGCAGTTCTTC.

This clonotype was found a few times. The CDR3 region has the DNA TGTGCCATCAAGGGGTCCACTGAAGCTTTCTTT. The encoded protein is CAIKGSTEAFF. J is TRBJ1-1 and V is TRBV10-3, with D perhaps matching TRBD1 (5 bases). Germline V gene data show CDR1 as ENHRY and CDR2 as SYGVKD. V lost 7 bases to trimming and J lost 4 bases, with 7 bases between them. This CDR3 is 11 amino acids long.

V gene TRBV15 combines with J gene TRBJ1-1, with D perhaps TRBD1 (5 bases). V lost 3 bases to trimming and J lost 5 bases, with 10 bases between them. The CDR3 loop spans 13 amino acids. Germline V gene lookup returns CDR1 LNHNV and CDR2 YYDKDF (reference sequence). The CDR3 bases are TGTGCCACCAGCAGTGGGAGGGGTACTGAAGCTTTCTTT. Its translation is CATSSGRGTEAFF.

Concerning this clonotype: At one end, the junction sequence differs from germline, possibly due to a read error. The chain carries TRBV20-1 and TRBJ1-5; 7 positions agree with TRBD1. The CDR3 extends over 12 amino acids. Germline V gives CDR1 DFQATT, CDR2 SNEGSKA (reference sequence). The CDR3 is CSAARQGQPQLF. CDR3 DNA sequence: TGCAGTGCTGCCCGACAGGGTCAGCCCCAGCTTTTT.

This clonotype appeared a few times. The chain couples TRBV6-6 to TRBJ1-4; 7 bases fit TRBD1. Germline loops: CDR1 MNHNY, CDR2 SVGAGI (reference sequence). V lost 4 bases to trimming and J lost 1 base; unmatched junction nucleotides: 6. The CDR3 consists of 16 residues. CDR3 region: CASSSGTAGTNEKLFF. CDR3 nucleotides: TGTGCCAGCAGTTCCGGGACAGCAGGAACTAATGAAAAACTGTTTTTT.

The sample holds a few counts of this clonotype. This chain uses TRBV5-1 with TRBJ2-1; D gene unclear. This CDR3 is 17 amino acids long. The germline V gene has CDR1 SGHRS and CDR2 YFSETQ. The germline V and J ends were trimmed by 2 bases and 5 bases, with 20 bases remaining between them. The CDR3 loop is CASSLGSKVLRDNEQFF. CDR3 coding DNA: TGCGCCAGCAGCTTAGGTAGTAAGGTTCTCCGGGACAATGAGCAGTTCTTC.

The rearrangement uses TRBV6-1 and TRBJ1-2, with unresolved D. CDR1 and CDR2 from the germline V gene are MNHNS and SASEGT. The CDR3 is 14 amino acids. The V gene lost 6 bases and the J gene lost 4 bases, with 15 bases spanning the gap. The CDR3 sequence is CASRTTSGSYGYTF. In nucleotides, the CDR3 is TGTGCCAGCAGAACGACAAGCGGGAGCTATGGCTACACCTTC.

This clonotype occurred a few times. CDR3 sequence: CASSAYGAQYF. For the CDR3, the DNA is TGTGCCAGCAGTGCATATGGCGCCCAGTACTTC. V and J are TRBV12-3 or TRBV12-4 and TRBJ2-5; no definite D call. The CDR3 covers 11 residues. V was shortened by 5 bases and J by 9 bases, with 10 bases between the two germline ends.